A selection of T cell receptor beta chains follows, all from one sample in a study of early T cells in non-severe SARS-CoV-2 infection. TCRdb re-called the 5' RACE reads through MiXCR, storing one row per CDR3 protein. The table has around 76,000 distinct CDR3 sequences, about 14% seen once. Source: whole blood, taken at baseline. These receptors originate from an adult who was a healthcare worker with PCR-confirmed SARS-CoV-2 infection or an uninfected control (not recorded which). The conserved cysteine and the conserved F or W are not part of the CDR3 here.

TRBJ1-2,TRBV16,ASSQTGADYGYT
TRBJ2-7,TRBV28,ASSLGGLWEQY
TRBJ2-7,TRBV19,ASSSPGGVYEQY
TRBJ2-5,TRBV27,ASSNLAGAVTQY
TRBJ2-1,TRBV12-3/TRBV12-4,ASSAPSGRFGEQF
TRBJ2-2,TRBV11-2,ASSFVTGTANTGELF
TRBJ1-2,TRBV29-1,SASTGSTYGYT
TRBJ2-7,TRBV28,ASSPPSYEQY
TRBJ1-1,TRBV12-3/TRBV12-4,ASSFMGQGAGAEAF
TRBJ2-2,TRBV27,ASSLSGSVTGELF
TRBJ2-5,TRBV5-1,ASSSSSAQETQY
TRBJ1-1,TRBV9,ASSVSGGNTEAF
TRBJ2-4,TRBV2,ASSEIYSGDAKNIQY
TRBJ1-2,TRBV7-9,ASSFTGSYGYT
TRBJ2-2,TRBV27,ASSLAGRRELF
TRBJ2-3,TRBV5-1,ASVRDGSTDTQY
TRBJ2-5,TRBV9,ASSVSGLEEETQY
TRBJ1-4,TRBV18,ASSRSTNEKLF
TRBJ2-7,TRBV20-1,SATSSGRTYEQY
TRBJ2-3,TRBV12-3/TRBV12-4,ASSQLAGADTQY
TRBJ2-1,TRBV18,ASSSELAVYNEQF
TRBJ2-3,TRBV28,AGRAGGSDTQY
TRBJ2-7,TRBV9,ASSASTIDEQY
TRBJ2-1,TRBV24-1,ASPTELEF
TRBJ2-3,TRBV3-1,ASSQGPDTQY
TRBJ1-2,TRBV3-1,ASSQGQGSYGYT
TRBJ2-1,TRBV28,ASSSSRNEQF
TRBJ1-1,TRBV3-1,ASSQASTLNTEAF
TRBJ1-3,TRBV7-9,ASSLADGNTIY
TRBJ2-7,TRBV11-2,ASSEATGAWEQY
TRBJ2-7,TRBV20-1,SVPNSGPYEQY
TRBJ2-7,TRBV24-1,ATSDRSRDTNEQY
TRBJ2-7,TRBV18,ASSPESLAPFYEQY
TRBJ2-7,TRBV10-3,AISEAASGSTAYEQY
TRBJ2-5,TRBV27,ASLYRGFPGRETQY
TRBJ2-2,TRBV29-1,SGGTGQSGELF
TRBJ1-6,TRBV20-1,SARDRTGGLESPLH
TRBJ2-3,TRBV6-6,ASCSGGGHTQY
TRBJ2-7,TRBV28,ASSLFSRTYEQY
TRBJ1-2,TRBV7-6,ASSSGQGGYT
TRBJ2-7,TRBV5-1,ASSLLGVPGEQY
TRBJ2-3,TRBV15,ATLAGEKTTDTQY
TRBJ2-3,TRBV25-1,ASSDTGALTDTQY
TRBJ1-4,TRBV7-9,ASSPKRGGEKLF
TRBJ2-3,TRBV2,ASSPLDDTQY
TRBJ2-1,TRBV9,ASSLAPASLTNNEQF
TRBJ2-7,TRBV10-1,ASSLKNQGAEQY
TRBJ2-7,TRBV18,ASSPLGAGYEQY
TRBJ2-1,TRBV2,ASSDLANHEQF
TRBJ2-1,TRBV7-9,ASSSYGPPGHNEQF
TRBJ2-6,TRBV10-1,ASSGLAGTSGANVLT
TRBJ2-4,TRBV5-1,ASSPGIITENIQY
TRBJ1-2,TRBV7-6,ASSLPGQGDGYT
TRBJ2-3,TRBV24-1,ATSLTSGSTDTQY
TRBJ2-1,TRBV4-2,ASSPSLTGGDNEQF
TRBJ1-1,TRBV29-1,SSSRGPFEEAF
TRBJ2-7,TRBV16,ASSEGARNYEQY
TRBJ1-2,TRBV27,ASSFAMGGRGDGYT
TRBJ1-5,TRBV24-1,ATSGATGQPQH